Below, 2 T cell receptor beta chains from the same sample are listed, as sequenced in a study of blood T cell repertoires in COVID-19. The assay was immunoSEQ multiplex PCR, and TCRdb's table has in-frame clones only and misses some. The repertoire holds about 46,000 clones, with 80% to 90% as singletons. Sequenced input: peripheral blood. These receptors originate from a woman aged 80 or over with acute or convalescent COVID-19.

V and J are TRBV5-1 and TRBJ1-1; 11 nucleotides agree with TRBD1. V trimming: 2 bases; J trimming: 1 base; junction bases outside the gene matches: 10. The CDR3 has 18 residues. Germline CDR1 and CDR2: SGHRS and YFSETQ. CDR3 loop: CASSFGTGGRGPNTEAFF. The CDR3 DNA reads as TGCGCCAGCAGCTTCGGGACAGGGGGTCGCGGACCGAACACTGAAGCTTTCTTT.

This clone appeared once. V gene TRBV28 combines with J gene TRBJ2-7, with TRBD1 as a possible D gene (5 bases). Trimming removed 6 bases from V and 2 bases from J, with 8 bases in between. CDR3 length: 12 amino acids. The germline CDR1 and CDR2 sequences are MDHEN and SYDVKM. CDR3: CASRQVPYEQYF. CDR3 DNA sequence: TGTGCCAGCAGACAGGTTCCCTACGAGCAGTACTTC.